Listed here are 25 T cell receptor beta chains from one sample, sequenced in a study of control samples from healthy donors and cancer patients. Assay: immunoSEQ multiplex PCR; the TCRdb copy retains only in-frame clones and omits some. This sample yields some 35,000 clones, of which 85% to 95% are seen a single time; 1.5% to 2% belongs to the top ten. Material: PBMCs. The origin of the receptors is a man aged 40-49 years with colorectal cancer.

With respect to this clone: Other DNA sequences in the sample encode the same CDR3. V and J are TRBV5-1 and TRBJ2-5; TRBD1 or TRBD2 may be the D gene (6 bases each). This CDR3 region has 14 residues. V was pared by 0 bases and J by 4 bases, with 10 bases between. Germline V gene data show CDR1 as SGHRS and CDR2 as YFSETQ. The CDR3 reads CASSLEGGRETQYF. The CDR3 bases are TGCGCCAGCAGCTTGGAGGGGGGCAGAGAGACCCAGTACTTC.

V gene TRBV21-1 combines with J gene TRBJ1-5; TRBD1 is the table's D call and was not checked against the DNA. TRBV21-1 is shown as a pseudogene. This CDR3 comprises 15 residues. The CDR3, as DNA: TGTGCCAGCAGCAAAGTTGCGTGGGACAGCAAGCCCCAGCATTTT. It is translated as CASSKVAWDSKPQHF.

The CDR3 here is CASSPIESKGELFF. The CDR3, as DNA: TGTGCCAGCTCACCTATCGAATCAAAGGGGGAGCTGTTTTTT. The chain links TRBV18 to TRBJ2-2; D uncertain. V was cut by 3 bases and J by 8 bases, with 13 bases left in between. Germline V gene sequence: CDR1 KGHSH, CDR2 LQKENI. The CDR3 totals 14 residues.

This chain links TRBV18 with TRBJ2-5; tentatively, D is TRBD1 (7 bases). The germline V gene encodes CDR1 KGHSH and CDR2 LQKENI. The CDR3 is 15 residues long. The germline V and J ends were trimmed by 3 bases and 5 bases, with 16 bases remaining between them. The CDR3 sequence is CASSPTRGAWETQYF. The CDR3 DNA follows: TGTGCCAGCTCACCCACCAGGGGGGCTTGGGAGACCCAGTACTTC.

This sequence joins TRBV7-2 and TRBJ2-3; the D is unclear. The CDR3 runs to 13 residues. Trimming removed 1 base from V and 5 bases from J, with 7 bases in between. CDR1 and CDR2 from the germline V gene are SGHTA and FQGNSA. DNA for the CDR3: TGTGCCAGCAGCTTAGAAGGGATAGATACGCAGTATTTT. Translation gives CASSLEGIDTQYF. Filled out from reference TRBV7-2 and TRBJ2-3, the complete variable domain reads GAGVSQSPSNKVTEKGKDVELRCDPISGHTALYWYRQSLGQGLEFLIYFQGNSAPDKSGLPSDRFSAERTGGSVSTLTIQRTQQEDSAVYLCASSLEGIDTQYFGPGTRLTVL.

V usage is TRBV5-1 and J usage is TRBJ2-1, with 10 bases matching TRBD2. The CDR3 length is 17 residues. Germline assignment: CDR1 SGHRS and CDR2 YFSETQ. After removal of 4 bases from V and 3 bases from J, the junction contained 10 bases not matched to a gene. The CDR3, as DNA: TGCGCCAGCAGCGCTGGGGGTCGGACTAGCGGCTACAATGAGCAGTTCTTC. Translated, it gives CASSAGGRTSGYNEQFF.

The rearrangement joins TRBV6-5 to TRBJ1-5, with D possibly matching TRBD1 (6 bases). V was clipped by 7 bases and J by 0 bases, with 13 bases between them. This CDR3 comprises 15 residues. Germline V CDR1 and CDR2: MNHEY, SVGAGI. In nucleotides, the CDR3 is TGTGCCAGCATCAGATGGACAGATAGCAATCAGCCCCAGCATTTT. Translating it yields CASIRWTDSNQPQHF.

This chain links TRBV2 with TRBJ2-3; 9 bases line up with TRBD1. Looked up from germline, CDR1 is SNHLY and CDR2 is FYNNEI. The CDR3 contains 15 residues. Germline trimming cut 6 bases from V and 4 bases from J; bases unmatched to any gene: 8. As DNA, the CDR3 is TGTGCCAGCAGCCATGGACAGGGGAAGGCAGATACGCAGTATTTT. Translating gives CASSHGQGKADTQYF.

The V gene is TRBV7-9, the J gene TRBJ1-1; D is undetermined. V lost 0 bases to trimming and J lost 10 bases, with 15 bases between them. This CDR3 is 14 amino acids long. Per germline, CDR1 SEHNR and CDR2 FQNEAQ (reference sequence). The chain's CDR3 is CASSLAGSGEVAFF. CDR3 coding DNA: TGTGCCAGCAGCTTAGCAGGGTCTGGAGAAGTAGCTTTCTTT.

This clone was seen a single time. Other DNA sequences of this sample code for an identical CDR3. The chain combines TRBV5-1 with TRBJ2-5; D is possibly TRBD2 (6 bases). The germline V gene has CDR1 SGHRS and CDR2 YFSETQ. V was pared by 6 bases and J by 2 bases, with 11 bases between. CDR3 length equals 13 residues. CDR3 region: CASNGGGQETQYF. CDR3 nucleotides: TGCGCCAGCAACGGCGGAGGGCAAGAGACCCAGTACTTC.

The DNA of the CDR3 is TGTGCCAGCAGCGTTGCAGCAGGAGTCGGCACTGAAGCTTTCTTT. This sequence encodes CASSVAAGVGTEAFF. The rearrangement uses TRBV7-2 and TRBJ1-1; D ambiguous. The germline V gene encodes CDR1 SGHTA and CDR2 FQGNSA. This CDR3 is built from 15 residues. Trimming cost V 5 bases and J 4 bases, with 17 bases left between them.

CDR3 nucleotides: TGCAGTGCTAGTTTAGTCGGAGAGACCCAGTACTTC. Its translation is CSASLVGETQYF. This sequence joins TRBV20-1 and TRBJ2-5; D remains ambiguous. CDR1 DFQATT and CDR2 SNEGSKA come from the germline V gene (reference sequence). The length of the CDR3 is 12 residues. V was trimmed by 3 bases and J by 4 bases, leaving 9 bases between them.

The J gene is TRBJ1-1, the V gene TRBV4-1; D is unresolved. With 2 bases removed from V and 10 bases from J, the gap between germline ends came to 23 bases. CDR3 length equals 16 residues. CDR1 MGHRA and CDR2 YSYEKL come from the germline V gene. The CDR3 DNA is TGCGCCAGCAGCCAATCAATAACGGAACAGCCCTTTGGAGCTTTCTTT. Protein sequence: CASSQSITEQPFGAFF.

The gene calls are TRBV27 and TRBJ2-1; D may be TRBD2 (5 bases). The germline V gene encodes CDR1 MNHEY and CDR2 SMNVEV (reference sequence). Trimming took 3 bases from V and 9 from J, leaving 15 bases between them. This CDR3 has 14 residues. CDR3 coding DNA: TGTGCCAGCAGTTTGGGCTTCCGTCGGGGTGAGCAGTTCTTC. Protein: CASSLGFRRGEQFF.

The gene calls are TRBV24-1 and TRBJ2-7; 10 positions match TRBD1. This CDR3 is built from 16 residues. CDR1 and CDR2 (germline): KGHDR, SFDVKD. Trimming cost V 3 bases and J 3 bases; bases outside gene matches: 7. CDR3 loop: CATSDAGTGVGYEQYF. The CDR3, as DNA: TGTGCCACCAGTGATGCCGGGACAGGGGTTGGCTACGAGCAGTACTTC.

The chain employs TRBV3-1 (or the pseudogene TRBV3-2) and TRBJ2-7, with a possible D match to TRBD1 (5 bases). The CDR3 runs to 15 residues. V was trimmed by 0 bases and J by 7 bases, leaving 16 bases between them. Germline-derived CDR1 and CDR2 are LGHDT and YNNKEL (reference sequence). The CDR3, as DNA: TGTGCCAGCAGCCAAGACGCTACAGGTTCTGGGGAGCAGTACTTC. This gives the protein CASSQDATGSGEQYF.

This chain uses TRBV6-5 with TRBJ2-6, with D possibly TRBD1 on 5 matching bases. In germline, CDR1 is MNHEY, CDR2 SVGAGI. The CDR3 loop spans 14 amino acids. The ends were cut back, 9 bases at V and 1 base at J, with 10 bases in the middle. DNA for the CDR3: TGTGCCAGTTTTGACAGTTCTGGGGCCAACGTCCTGACTTTC. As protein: CASFDSSGANVLTF.

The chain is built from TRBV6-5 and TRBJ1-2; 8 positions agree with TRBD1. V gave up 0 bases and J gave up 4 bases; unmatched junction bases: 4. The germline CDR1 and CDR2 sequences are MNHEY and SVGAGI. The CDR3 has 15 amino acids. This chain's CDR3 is CASSYSSGGPYGYTF. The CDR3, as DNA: TGTGCCAGCAGTTACTCGTCAGGGGGCCCCTATGGCTACACCTTC.

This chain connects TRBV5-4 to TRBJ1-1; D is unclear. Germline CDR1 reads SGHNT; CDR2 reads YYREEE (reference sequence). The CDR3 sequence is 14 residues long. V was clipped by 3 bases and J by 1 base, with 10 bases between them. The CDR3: CASSSKVGNTEAFF. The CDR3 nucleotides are TGTGCCAGCAGCTCTAAGGTTGGGAACACTGAAGCTTTCTTT.

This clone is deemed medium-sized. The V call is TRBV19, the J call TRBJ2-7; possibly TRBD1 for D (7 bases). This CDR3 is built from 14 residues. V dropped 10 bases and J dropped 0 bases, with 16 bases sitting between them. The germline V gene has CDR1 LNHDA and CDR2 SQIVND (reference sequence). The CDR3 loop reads CATKKEGASYEQYF. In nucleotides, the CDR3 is TGTGCCACCAAAAAGGAGGGGGCCTCCTACGAGCAGTACTTC.

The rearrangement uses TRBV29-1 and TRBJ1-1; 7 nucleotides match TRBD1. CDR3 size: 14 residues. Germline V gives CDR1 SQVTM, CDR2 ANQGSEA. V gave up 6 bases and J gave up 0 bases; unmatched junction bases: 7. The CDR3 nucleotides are TGCAGCGTGTATTTGGACAGGTTGAACACTGAAGCTTTCTTT. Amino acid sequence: CSVYLDRLNTEAFF. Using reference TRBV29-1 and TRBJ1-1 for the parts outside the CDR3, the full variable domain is SAVISQKPSRDICQRGTSLTIQCQVDSQVTMMFWYRQQPGQSLTLIATANQGSEATYESGFVIDKFPISRPNLTFSTLTVSNMSPEDSSIYLCSVYLDRLNTEAFFGQGTRLTVV.

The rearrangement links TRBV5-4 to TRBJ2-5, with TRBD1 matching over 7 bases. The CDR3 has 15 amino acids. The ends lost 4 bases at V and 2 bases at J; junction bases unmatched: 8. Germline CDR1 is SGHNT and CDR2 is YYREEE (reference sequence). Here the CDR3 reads CASSPRTGNQETQYF. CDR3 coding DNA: TGTGCCAGCAGCCCTAGGACAGGAAATCAAGAGACCCAGTACTTC.

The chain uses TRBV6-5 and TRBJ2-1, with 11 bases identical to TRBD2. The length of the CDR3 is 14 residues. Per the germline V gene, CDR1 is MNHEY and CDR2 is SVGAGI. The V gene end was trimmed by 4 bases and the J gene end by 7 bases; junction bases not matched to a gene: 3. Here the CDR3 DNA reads TGTGCCAGCAGTTCTAGCGGGGGGCTGAATGAGCAGTTCTTC. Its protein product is CASSSSGGLNEQFF.

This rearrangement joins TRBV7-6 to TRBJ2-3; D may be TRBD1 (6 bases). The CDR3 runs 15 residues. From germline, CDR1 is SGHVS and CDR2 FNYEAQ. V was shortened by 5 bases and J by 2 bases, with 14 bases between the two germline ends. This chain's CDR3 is CASSPQGGATDTQYF. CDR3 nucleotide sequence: TGTGCCAGCAGCCCACAAGGGGGAGCCACAGATACGCAGTATTTT.

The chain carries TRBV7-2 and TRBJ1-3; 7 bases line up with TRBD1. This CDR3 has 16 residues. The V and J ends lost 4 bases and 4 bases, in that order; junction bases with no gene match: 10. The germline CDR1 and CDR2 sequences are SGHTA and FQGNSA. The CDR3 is CASSSQGGLFGNTIYF. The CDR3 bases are TGTGCCAGCAGCTCCCAGGGGGGGCTATTCGGAAACACCATATATTTT.